The T cell receptor (beta chain) under discussion was sequenced for a study of human T cells and chemical hapten exposure. Study details: Patch testing placed 0.01% DPC on the upper back, with readings at 6 days.

Each CDR3 protein gets one entry after TCRdb re-called the RACE reads with MiXCR. The table includes 100,000 to 150,000 distinct CDR3 sequences, less than 15% detected once. This clonotype appeared a single time. Its antigen is not identified. J lost 10 bases, V lost 5 bases, and 13 bases had no gene match. This CDR3 has 16 amino acids. Germline values: CDR1 SGHRS, CDR2 YFSETQ. Time point indicated: pre-sensitization, week 0. Indicated treatment: therapeutic diphenylcyclopropenone sensitization with weekly scalp DPC. Every patch test was put on after a blood sample was taken. Study-level findings and limits: Versus controls, significantly more large CDR3 similarity clusters arose from expanded TCRs. With patch test score, the counts of PT1 expanded TCRs showed a positive correlation.

The starting material was whole blood, obtained in connection with sensitization to the hapten diphenylcyclopropenone (DPC). The source of this sequence is a woman under 30 with alopecia areata. Some clones in this sample may be carry-over from other donors' samples. This chain joins TRBV5-1 and TRBJ2-1, with 12 bases identical to TRBD2. CDR3 region: CASRYGPGLAGSEQFF. CDR3 sequence (DNA): TGCGCCAGCAGATATGGACCGGGACTAGCGGGTTCCGAGCAGTTCTTC.